These 4 T cell receptor beta chains were sequenced from one sample in a study of blood T cells in healthy people across ages. Through a sample-barcoded 5' primer and a J-beta primer mix, a second PCR was run for about 6 to 12 cycles. TCRdb re-called the 5' RACE reads with MiXCR, one entry per CDR3 protein. The sample has around 970,000 distinct CDR3 sequences, just over 50% seen once. Material for sequencing was blood. Receptors were obtained from a woman aged 60-75 years in good health.

This clonotype was found many times. V usage is TRBV12-3 or TRBV12-4 and J usage is TRBJ2-7; D gene uncertain. V lost 1 base and J 2 bases, leaving 9 bases between the germline ends. The CDR3 consists of 14 residues. CDR3 sequence (DNA): TGTGCCAGCAGTTTAGGGGGTCCTGCCTACGAGCAGTACTTC. It codes for CASSLGGPAYEQYF.

In regard to this clonotype: The junction differs from germline at one of its ends, possibly a read error. The chain carries TRBV3-1 and TRBJ2-1; 12 positions agree with TRBD2. The germline V gene has CDR1 LGHDT and CDR2 YNNKEL (reference sequence). The CDR3 is made up of 17 amino acids. CDR3 in DNA: TGTGCCAGTAGCCCGACTAGCGGGAGTACGGTCTACAATGAGCAGTTCTTC. Its protein is CASSPTSGSTVYNEQFF.

About this clonotype: Its ends do not fully match the called genes, so a read error is possible. This chain connects TRBV10-3 to TRBJ2-3, with D hard to call. Germline V gene data show CDR1 as ENHRY and CDR2 as SYGVKD. The CDR3 contains 12 residues. CDR3 region: CAISDPAETQYF. DNA of the CDR3: TGTGCCATCAGTGACCCGGCAGAGACGCAGTATTTT.

This rearrangement joins TRBV29-1 to TRBJ2-7; D not resolved. Per the germline V gene, CDR1 is SQVTM and CDR2 is ANQGSEA. CDR3 length: 11 amino acids. Deletions cut 4 bases from V and 2 bases from J, with 6 bases between. The CDR3 nucleotides are TGCAGCGTTGCCGACACCTACGAGCAGTACTTC. Amino acids: CSVADTYEQYF.